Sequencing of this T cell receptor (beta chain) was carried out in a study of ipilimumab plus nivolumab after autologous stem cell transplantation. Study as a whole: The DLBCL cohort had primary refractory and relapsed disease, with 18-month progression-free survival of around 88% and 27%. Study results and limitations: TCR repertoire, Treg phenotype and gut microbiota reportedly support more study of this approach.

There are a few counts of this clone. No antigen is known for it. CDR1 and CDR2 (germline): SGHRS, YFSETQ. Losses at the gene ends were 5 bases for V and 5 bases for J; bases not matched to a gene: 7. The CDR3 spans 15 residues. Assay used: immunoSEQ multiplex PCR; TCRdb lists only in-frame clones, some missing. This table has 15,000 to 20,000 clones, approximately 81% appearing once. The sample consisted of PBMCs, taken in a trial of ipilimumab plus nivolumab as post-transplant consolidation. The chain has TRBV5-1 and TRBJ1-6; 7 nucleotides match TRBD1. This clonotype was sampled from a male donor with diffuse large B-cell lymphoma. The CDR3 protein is CASRGQLSDNSPLHF. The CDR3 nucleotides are TGCGCCAGCAGGGGACAGTTATCGGATAATTCACCCCTCCACTTT.